One sample yielded the 8 T cell receptor beta chains listed below, sequenced in a study of cytotoxic CD8 clonotypes in ibrutinib-treated CLL. Assay used: immunoSEQ multiplex PCR; TCRdb lists only in-frame clones, some missing. The sample consists of roughly 300,000 clones, more than 70% of them appearing once. This sample comprised PBMCs, obtained at disease progression, from a patient treated with ibrutinib. The source is a human donor with chronic lymphocytic leukemia.

This clone appeared once. V usage is TRBV27 and J usage is TRBJ2-7; D is unresolved. Trimming removed 4 bases from V and 2 bases from J, with 9 bases in between. The germline gives CDR1 MNHEY, CDR2 SMNVEV (reference sequence). The CDR3 spans 13 residues. The CDR3 spells CASSYQAPYEQYF. Written as DNA, the CDR3 is TGTGCCAGCAGTTATCAGGCCCCCTACGAGCAGTACTTC.

The gene calls are TRBV4-3 and TRBJ2-3; no firm D call. V shed 0 bases and J shed 2 bases, with 12 bases lying between them. CDR1 is LGHNA, CDR2 YSLEER, per germline. The CDR3 sequence is 16 residues long. The CDR3 region has the DNA TGCGCCAGCAGCCAAGATCAAGAACTATTCACAGATACGCAGTATTTT. As protein: CASSQDQELFTDTQYF.

This chain connects TRBV6-6 to TRBJ1-2, with D hard to call. The CDR3 is 12 amino acids. V lost 5 bases to trimming and J lost 6 bases, with 10 bases between them. CDR1 is MNHNY, CDR2 SVGAGI, per germline (reference sequence). Written as DNA, the CDR3 is TGTGCCAGCAGTCCAACCGGTGATGGCTACACCTTC. Its translation: CASSPTGDGYTF.

The CDR3 DNA reads as TGTGCCAGCAGCTTATATGATCGAGACGCTGAAGCTTTCTTT. Translation gives CASSLYDRDAEAFF. The chain combines TRBV11-2 with TRBJ1-1; D is unclear. V was shortened by 2 bases and J by 6 bases, with 13 bases between the two germline ends. CDR1 SGHAT and CDR2 FQNNGV come from the germline V gene. The CDR3 has 14 residues. Combining the CDR3 with reference TRBV11-2 and TRBJ1-1 gives the whole variable domain EAGVAQSPRYKIIEKRQSVAFWCNPISGHATLYWYQQILGQGPKLLIQFQNNGVVDDSQLPKDRFSAERLKGVDSTLKIQPAKLEDSAVYLCASSLYDRDAEAFFGQGTRLTVV.

This clone came up a few times. The chain carries TRBV7-8 and TRBJ1-4, with TRBD1 as a possible D gene (5 bases). Germline V CDR1 and CDR2: SGHVS, FQNEAQ. The CDR3 consists of 16 residues. V was clipped by 1 base and J by 8 bases, with 17 bases between them. As DNA, the CDR3 is TGTGCCAGCAGCTTAGTTTCGGGGACCCGGGTGGAAAAACTGTTTTTT. Amino acids: CASSLVSGTRVEKLFF.

V gene TRBV7-9 combines with J gene TRBJ1-2, with 9 bases matching TRBD1. The CDR3 has 13 amino acids. Germline CDR1 reads SEHNR; CDR2 reads FQNEAQ (reference sequence). V lost 3 bases to trimming and J lost 5 bases; unmatched junction nucleotides: 1. The CDR3 DNA follows: TGTGCCAGCAGCTTCGGGACAGGGTATGGCTACACCTTC. It specifies CASSFGTGYGYTF.

This clone was seen a handful of times. The chain couples TRBV27 to TRBJ2-7, with 9 bases lining up with TRBD1. CDR1 is MNHEY, CDR2 SMNVEV, per germline (reference sequence). The CDR3 totals 15 residues. V shed 4 bases, J shed 4 bases, and the junction held 8 bases outside the gene matches. The CDR3 sequence: CASSSLGQGRYEQYF. CDR3 bases: TGTGCCAGCAGTTCCCTGGGACAGGGTAGATACGAGCAGTACTTC.

The rearrangement uses TRBV9 and TRBJ2-2; D not resolved. The V end was cut by 4 bases, the J end by 1 base, with 8 bases between. Germline CDR1 is SGDLS and CDR2 is YYNGEE. CDR3 length equals 14 residues. The CDR3 loop is CASSPRMNTGELFF. Written as DNA, the CDR3 is TGTGCCAGCAGCCCTCGTATGAACACCGGGGAGCTGTTTTTT.